This TCR beta chain derives from a study of blood T cell repertoires in COVID-19. All enrollees were about 18 to 100 years old and from 20 to 25 US areas. Original handling: Quantification of nucleated cells was approximated via reference gene primer amplification. Produced via immunoSEQ multiplex PCR; TCRdb's table is partial and in-frame only. That table furnishes V, J and clone size, whereas the DNA furnished D and trimming. The sample has over 200,000 clones; more than 80% are singletons. V gave up 6 bases and J gave up 6 bases, with 17 bases separating them. The CDR3 consists of 15 residues. Germline V gives CDR1 MNHEY, CDR2 SVGAGI.

The sequence derives from a man aged 30-40 years who had recovered from COVID-19. Sequenced: PBMCs or T cells enriched from blood (not recorded which). The chain has TRBV6-5 and TRBJ1-4; tentative D call: TRBD1 (5 bases). For the CDR3, the DNA is TGTGCCAGCAGGCCAGGGACTTCTATTTATGAAAAACTGTTTTTT. Residues: CASRPGTSIYEKLFF.